The next 31 T cell receptor beta chains were all read from a single sample in a study of Ad26.COV2.S vaccination and SARS-CoV-2 variants. Treatment: 19 received Ad26.COV2.S at low or high dose, single or two shots; roughly five received placebo; per-sample allocation not given. The samples were gathered on day 63 after the first injection of vaccine or placebo. Assay: immunoSEQ multiplex PCR; the TCRdb copy retains only in-frame clones and omits some. The top ten hold approximately 4.5% of the sample, which has around 450,000 clones, less than 95% seen once. Sequencing was performed on peripheral blood, taken in a trial of Ad26.COV2.S vaccine versus placebo. Every receptor here comes from a person between 18 and 65 years old who received the Ad26.COV2.S COVID-19 vaccine or a placebo.

The rearrangement links TRBV7-9 to TRBJ2-1, with D maybe TRBD2 (5 bases). The CDR3 is 15 residues long. Deletions cut 5 bases from V and 6 bases from J, with 17 bases between. The V gene's germline CDR1 is SEHNR and CDR2 FQNEAQ (reference sequence). DNA for the CDR3: TGTGCCAGCAGCCATAGCGTGGAGTCGGGCAATGAGCAGTTCTTC. It codes for CASSHSVESGNEQFF.

The rearrangement uses TRBV6-2 or TRBV6-3 and TRBJ2-2; D is perhaps TRBD1 (5 bases). Germline assignment: CDR1 MNHEY and CDR2 SVGEGT. The CDR3 runs 15 residues. V lost 0 bases, J lost 0 bases, and 5 bases lay in between. CDR3 loop: CASSYSGANTGELFF. CDR3 DNA: TGTGCCAGCAGTTACTCAGGGGCGAACACCGGGGAGCTGTTTTTT.

On this clone itself: In the same sample, other DNA sequences code for this CDR3. This sequence joins TRBV10-3 and TRBJ2-5; tentative D call: TRBD2 (6 bases). The CDR3 extends over 15 amino acids. Germline values: CDR1 ENHRY, CDR2 SYGVKD. Trimming cost V 0 bases and J 0 bases, with 8 bases left between them. The CDR3 nucleotides are TGTGCCATCAGTGAGTCGGGGGGTAACCAAGAGACCCAGTACTTC. Translating gives CAISESGGNQETQYF.

The chain is built from TRBV19 and TRBJ1-5, with D possibly TRBD1 on 5 matching bases. V gave up 7 bases and J gave up 6 bases, with 10 bases separating them. CDR1 is LNHDA and CDR2 is SQIVND in the germline V gene (reference sequence). CDR3 length: 12 residues. The chain's CDR3 is CASNQGGQPQHF. The CDR3 DNA sequence: TGTGCCAGTAACCAGGGCGGTCAGCCCCAGCATTTT. The whole variable domain, filled in from reference TRBV19 and TRBJ1-5, reads DGGITQSPKYLFRKEGQNVTLSCEQNLNHDAMYWYRQDPGQGLRLIYYSQIVNDFQKGDIAEGYSVSREKKESFPLTVTSAQKNPTAFYLCASNQGGQPQHFGDGTRLSIL.

The genes are TRBV5-6 and TRBJ1-5; D may be TRBD1 (5 bases). Germline assignment: CDR1 SGHDT and CDR2 YYEEEE. Trimming took off 3 bases at V and 2 bases at J, with 21 bases between the two ends. The length of the CDR3 is 18 residues. The CDR3 loop is CASSSTQGSGFGNQPQHF. CDR3 DNA: TGTGCCAGCAGCTCGACCCAGGGCTCCGGATTTGGCAATCAGCCCCAGCATTTT.

The CDR3 region has the DNA TGTGCCAGCAGCTCTCTCTCCGGTGGTAGCAGGTCCTACGAGCAGTACTTC. Its translation: CASSSLSGGSRSYEQYF. The rearrangement links TRBV5-4 to TRBJ2-7; no firm D call. With 3 bases removed from V and 1 base from J, the gap between germline ends came to 20 bases. The CDR3 spans 17 residues. Germline assignment: CDR1 SGHNT and CDR2 YYREEE (reference sequence).

CDR3 loop: CASSLSVPGAGANVLTF. CDR3 sequence (DNA): TGCGCCAGCAGCTTGTCAGTACCGGGGGCTGGGGCCAACGTCCTGACTTTC. V gene TRBV5-1 combines with J gene TRBJ2-6; possible D gene TRBD2, 6 bases. CDR3 size: 17 residues. The V gene's germline CDR1 is SGHRS and CDR2 YFSETQ. Trimming stripped 1 base from V and 2 bases from J, with 13 bases between.

This clone was detected only once. The chain joins TRBV9 to TRBJ1-1; D gene unclear. Trimming took off 0 bases at V and 4 bases at J, with 7 bases between the two ends. This CDR3 spans 13 amino acids. In germline, CDR1 is SGDLS, CDR2 YYNGEE. As DNA, the CDR3 is TGTGCCAGCAGCGTAGCAGTCGGCACTGAAGCTTTCTTT. It specifies CASSVAVGTEAFF.

This rearrangement joins TRBV29-1 to TRBJ2-3; D is perhaps TRBD1 (6 bases). With 6 bases removed from V and 2 bases from J, the gap between germline ends came to 18 bases. The CDR3 spans 15 residues. Germline assignment: CDR1 SQVTM and CDR2 ANQGSEA. The CDR3 coding sequence is TGCAGCGTGGACCCCCCGGGACATTCCACAGATACGCAGTATTTT. As protein: CSVDPPGHSTDTQYF.

The chain combines TRBV6-2 or TRBV6-3 with TRBJ2-2, with 10 positions matching TRBD2. J was trimmed by 3 bases and V by 5 bases; bases with no gene match: 6. There are 16 residues in the CDR3. Germline CDR1 and CDR2: MNHEY and SVGEGT. The CDR3 reads CASSPSSGSDTGELFF. The CDR3 coding sequence is TGTGCCAGCAGTCCATCTAGCGGGAGTGACACCGGGGAGCTGTTTTTT.

The chain couples TRBV3-1 (or the pseudogene TRBV3-2) to TRBJ2-2; D is unclear. The CDR3 spans 16 residues. Germline assignment: CDR1 LGHDT and CDR2 YNNKEL (reference sequence). V was shortened by 2 bases and J by 0 bases, with 10 bases between the two germline ends. The CDR3 bases are TGTGCCAGCAGCCAAACGGCTGTCCCGAACACCGGGGAGCTGTTTTTT. Amino acid sequence: CASSQTAVPNTGELFF.

The rearrangement joins TRBV11-2 to TRBJ2-7, with D perhaps matching TRBD1 (5 bases). CDR3 length: 11 amino acids. Germline loops: CDR1 SGHAT, CDR2 FQNNGV. V lost 8 bases, J lost 2 bases, and 7 bases lay in between. In DNA, the CDR3 is TGTGCCAGCCAGGGCCCCTACGAGCAGTACTTC. Protein product: CASQGPYEQYF.

This clone was observed a few times. The chain combines TRBV5-1 with TRBJ1-4; the D is unclear. The CDR3 has 14 residues. V lost 6 bases to trimming and J lost 3 bases, with 12 bases between them. Germline assignment: CDR1 SGHRS and CDR2 YFSETQ. CDR3 DNA: TGCGCCAGCACGGAAGGTCTGGCTAATGAAAAACTGTTTTTT. Encoded protein: CASTEGLANEKLFF.

This clone was recorded once. V is TRBV11-3 and J is TRBJ2-3; 10 bases map to TRBD2. Per the germline V gene, CDR1 is SGHNT and CDR2 is YENEEA. Losses at the gene ends were 1 base for V and 4 bases for J; bases not matched to a gene: 5. The CDR3 has 16 residues. The CDR3 nucleotides read TGTGCCAGCAGCTTAGGGCTAGCGGGAGTTTCAGATACGCAGTATTTT. Translated, it gives CASSLGLAGVSDTQYF.

The chain carries TRBV21-1 and TRBJ1-5. TRBV21-1 is listed as a pseudogene. This CDR3 is built from 20 residues. The CDR3 nucleotides are TGTGCCAGCAGCAAAGAGGGAACAGAATACCTCAATACACCCAATCAGCCCCAGCATTTT. Protein product: CASSKEGTEYLNTPNQPQHF.

This chain connects TRBV5-4 to TRBJ2-3; 10 nucleotides align to TRBD2. Trimming removed 9 bases from V and 4 bases from J; junction bases left unmatched: 11. The CDR3 is made up of 15 amino acids. The germline V gene encodes CDR1 SGHNT and CDR2 YYREEE (reference sequence). In DNA, the CDR3 is TGTGCCACCTCCCGGGCTAGCGGGAGCCCAGATACGCAGTATTTT. Translating gives CATSRASGSPDTQYF.

The gene calls are TRBV12-3 or TRBV12-4 and TRBJ2-7; perhaps TRBD1 as D (6 bases). The CDR3 covers 13 residues. Trimming pared 6 bases from V and 2 bases from J, leaving 11 bases between. The CDR3 loop reads CASSLDSPYEQYF. The CDR3 DNA reads as TGTGCCAGCAGCTTGGACAGTCCCTACGAGCAGTACTTC.

This clone has a single count. The CDR3 nucleotides read TGTGCCAGCAGCAGTGACAGGCGGCTGACCTACGAGCAGTACTTC. It encodes CASSSDRRLTYEQYF. The genes are TRBV5-8 and TRBJ2-7; possibly TRBD1 for D (6 bases). The germline V gene has CDR1 SGHTS and CDR2 YDEGEE. Trimming removed 4 bases from V and 2 bases from J, with 16 bases in between. The CDR3 is 15 residues long.

The V and J genes are TRBV11-2 and TRBJ2-7; D is unclear. The CDR3 sequence is 14 residues long. The V gene lost 0 bases and the J gene lost 2 bases, with 8 bases spanning the gap. Per germline, CDR1 SGHAT and CDR2 FQNNGV. CDR3 residues: CASSLDRLTYEQYF. CDR3 nucleotides: TGTGCCAGCAGCTTAGATCGACTTACCTACGAGCAGTACTTC. The entire variable domain, with the rest obtained from reference TRBV11-2 and TRBJ2-7, is as follows: EAGVAQSPRYKIIEKRQSVAFWCNPISGHATLYWYQQILGQGPKLLIQFQNNGVVDDSQLPKDRFSAERLKGVDSTLKIQPAKLEDSAVYLCASSLDRLTYEQYFGPGTRLTVT.

In DNA, the CDR3 is TGTGCCAGCAGCTTGCCCAAGACACAGGGGAGGACTGAAGCTTTCTTT. It specifies CASSLPKTQGRTEAFF. The chain links TRBV5-4 to TRBJ1-1; 7 nucleotides line up with TRBD1. In germline, CDR1 is SGHNT, CDR2 YYREEE (reference sequence). This CDR3 has 16 amino acids. The ends lost 1 base at V and 5 bases at J; junction bases unmatched: 11.

The V call is TRBV18, the J call TRBJ1-2, with D perhaps TRBD1 (5 bases). The CDR3 length is 16 residues. The V gene lost 2 bases and the J gene lost 2 bases, with 15 bases spanning the gap. The germline V gene has CDR1 KGHSH and CDR2 LQKENI. This CDR3 reads CASSPERGRTNYGYTF. DNA for the CDR3: TGTGCCAGCTCACCAGAAAGGGGCCGGACGAACTATGGCTACACCTTC.

The V and J genes are TRBV5-1 and TRBJ1-6; D gene ambiguous. The ends were cut back, 1 base at V and 5 bases at J, with 7 bases in the middle. The CDR3 sequence is 14 residues long. CDR1 and CDR2 from the germline V gene are SGHRS and YFSETQ. CDR3 protein: CASSLSRHNSPLHF. The CDR3 DNA reads as TGCGCCAGCAGCTTGAGTCGGCATAATTCACCCCTCCACTTT.

The CDR3 DNA is TGCAGCGTACTTAGCGGGAGTGGCTACGAGCAGTACTTC. Encoded protein: CSVLSGSGYEQYF. The J gene is TRBJ2-7, the V gene TRBV29-1, with TRBD2 matching 9 bases. After removal of 6 bases from V and 3 bases from J, the junction contained 6 bases not matched to a gene. The germline V gene has CDR1 SQVTM and CDR2 ANQGSEA. CDR3 length: 13 amino acids.

The chain carries TRBV28 and TRBJ1-2; no clear D gene. Looked up from germline, CDR1 is MDHEN and CDR2 is SYDVKM. This CDR3 comprises 15 residues. V was trimmed by 2 bases and J by 4 bases, leaving 14 bases between them. The CDR3 reads CASSLPGGLSYGYTF. The CDR3 nucleotides are TGTGCCAGCAGTTTACCCGGCGGGTTGAGCTATGGCTACACCTTC.

This chain links TRBV7-9 with TRBJ2-7; D is ambiguous. Trimming cost V 2 bases and J 4 bases, with 15 bases left between them. Germline V CDR1 and CDR2: SEHNR, FQNEAQ (reference sequence). The CDR3 runs 15 residues. Here the CDR3 reads CASSLSGRGNYEQYF. DNA for the CDR3: TGTGCCAGCAGCTTATCGGGTCGCGGAAATTACGAGCAGTACTTC.

This chain links TRBV19 with TRBJ2-7; maybe TRBD1 (6 bases). Germline CDR1 reads LNHDA; CDR2 reads SQIVND (reference sequence). The CDR3 length is 14 residues. Trimming took off 7 bases at V and 4 bases at J, with 17 bases between the two ends. CDR3 sequence reads: CASKGTGTAYEQYF. The CDR3 coding sequence is TGTGCCAGTAAGGGAACAGGGACGGCGTACGAGCAGTACTTC.

V is TRBV5-1 and J is TRBJ1-2; D ambiguous. Germline V lookup: CDR1 SGHRS, CDR2 YFSETQ. This CDR3 is built from 16 residues. V was clipped by 0 bases and J by 3 bases, with 15 bases between them. CDR3 sequence: CASSLAGRRAYYGYTF. CDR3 in DNA: TGCGCCAGCAGCTTGGCCGGTAGGAGAGCCTACTATGGCTACACCTTC. The full variable domain, in which reference TRBV5-1 and TRBJ1-2 provide the parts outside the CDR3, is KAGVTQTPRYLIKTRGQQVTLSCSPISGHRSVSWYQQTPGQGLQFLFEYFSETQRNKGNFPGRFSGRQFSNSRSEMNVSTLELGDSALYLCASSLAGRRAYYGYTFGSGTRLTVV.

V is TRBV27 and J is TRBJ2-7; 7 bases line up with TRBD1. Trimming removed 7 bases from V and 3 bases from J; junction bases left unmatched: 9. Looked up from germline, CDR1 is MNHEY and CDR2 is SMNVEV (reference sequence). This CDR3 contains 14 residues. This CDR3 reads CASTRQGKIYEQYF. The DNA for the CDR3 is TGTGCCAGCACCCGACAGGGAAAAATCTACGAGCAGTACTTC.

The chain employs TRBV25-1 and TRBJ2-5, with 7 positions matching TRBD1. Germline V gene lookup returns CDR1 MGHDK and CDR2 SYGVNS. The CDR3 totals 17 residues. Trimming at V came to 2 bases and at J to 3 bases, leaving 12 bases not matched to a gene. The CDR3 is CASSELLRAGGKETQYF. The CDR3 DNA reads TGTGCCAGCAGTGAACTCTTAAGGGCAGGGGGTAAAGAGACCCAGTACTTC.

The V call is TRBV7-9, the J call TRBJ1-2; D perhaps matches TRBD1 (6 bases). Germline CDR1 SEHNR, CDR2 FQNEAQ (reference sequence). V lost 2 bases, J lost 8 bases, and 15 bases lay in between. The CDR3 is 14 amino acids. CDR3: CASSLRDTAAGYTF. In DNA form, the CDR3 reads TGTGCCAGCAGCTTAAGGGACACCGCGGCCGGCTACACCTTC.

CDR3: CASSSETPGLLNTDTQYF. DNA of the CDR3: TGCGCCAGCAGCTCAGAGACACCGGGACTACTTAACACAGATACGCAGTATTTT. The chain joins TRBV5-1 to TRBJ2-3; TRBD2 matches 7 bases. CDR1 and CDR2 (germline): SGHRS, YFSETQ. There are 18 residues in the CDR3. The trim removed 3 bases at V and 2 bases at J, leaving 15 bases unmatched.